A selection of T cell receptor beta chains follows, all from one sample in a study of CXCR3-negative and CXCR3-positive naive CD8 T cells. Following a re-call of the 5' RACE reads, TCRdb has one entry per CDR3 protein and lacks DNA. This sample's table reports over 100,000 distinct CDR3 sequences. Sequencing was done on a sample of naive CXCR3- CD8+ T cells from blood. The receptors were gathered from a human donor in good health. Some clones in this sample may be carry-over from other donors' samples. Both conserved end residues are part of each CDR3.

V: TRBV21-1
J: TRBJ2-7
length: 14
CDR3: CAPLHSGHSYEQYF

V: TRBV6-1
J: TRBJ2-7
length: 15
CDR3: CASSVIAGGMYEQYF

V: TRBV19
J: TRBJ1-6
length: 14
CDR3: CASSISPTGSPLHF

V: TRBV25-1
J: TRBJ2-1
length: 16
CDR3: CASSDPRGGGDNEQFF

V: TRBV29-1
J: TRBJ2-1
length: 14
CDR3: CSVVPALSYNEQFF

V: TRBV6-2/TRBV6-3
J: TRBJ2-3
length: 16
CDR3: CASSYHHGSSTDTQYF

V: TRBV5-1
J: TRBJ2-1
length: 15
CDR3: CASSFYRTSYNEQFF

V: TRBV7-9
J: TRBJ2-5
length: 13
CDR3: CASSSEIQRIQYF

V: TRBV7-9
J: TRBJ2-7
length: 12
CDR3: CASSQRKWEQYF

V: TRBV18
J: TRBJ1-1
length: 13
CDR3: CASSPPQDTEAFF

V: TRBV5-6
J: TRBJ2-1
length: 14
CDR3: CASSPGVGYDEQFF

V: TRBV5-6
J: TRBJ2-3
length: 12
CDR3: CASSLLSDTQYF

V: TRBV9
J: TRBJ2-1
length: 16
CDR3: CASSPPSGSTYNEQFF

V: TRBV5-4
J: TRBJ2-5
length: 15
CDR3: CASSAGQGQQETQYF

V: TRBV19
J: TRBJ2-1
length: 12
CDR3: CASSIGDYEQFF

V: TRBV20-1
J: TRBJ2-7
length: 15
CDR3: CSARAGLAGTYEQYF

V: TRBV7-6
J: TRBJ2-6
length: 12
CDR3: CASSNSANVLTF

V: TRBV5-1
J: TRBJ2-5
length: 16
CDR3: CASSVAPGQGQETQYF

V: TRBV6-6
J: TRBJ2-7
length: 17
CDR3: CASSYGPGGLNPCEQYF

V: TRBV3-1
J: TRBJ2-5
length: 15
CDR3: CASSLPTSGRETQYF

V: TRBV12-3/TRBV12-4
J: TRBJ2-1
length: 18
CDR3: CASSQGLAGGLSYNEQFF

V: TRBV29-1
J: TRBJ2-7
length: 14
CDR3: CSVEDPRRGYEQYF

V: TRBV28
J: TRBJ1-5
length: 18
CDR3: CASSLATGTGTYNQPQHF

V: TRBV20-1
J: TRBJ2-1
length: 17
CDR3: CSARDLGAGGSYNEQFF

V: TRBV2
J: TRBJ2-7
length: 15
CDR3: CASSERGLAGIEQYF

V: TRBV28
J: TRBJ2-7
length: 14
CDR3: CASSGGRALDEQYF

V: TRBV7-6
J: TRBJ1-3
length: 16
CDR3: CASSPSFPSSGNTIYF

V: TRBV19
J: TRBJ2-7
length: 13
CDR3: CASSGQGYYEQYF

V: TRBV12-3/TRBV12-4
J: TRBJ2-1
length: 14
CDR3: CASKGTSGSYEQFF

V: TRBV11-2
J: TRBJ2-5
length: 17
CDR3: CASSLEAAGDIRETQYF

V: TRBV4-1
J: TRBJ2-7
length: 14
CDR3: CASSRGTGVDEQYF

V: TRBV7-6
J: TRBJ2-7
length: 13
CDR3: CASSPLSGGEQYF

V: TRBV28
J: TRBJ2-7
length: 16
CDR3: CASSKSRAKGFDEQYF

V: TRBV5-3
J: TRBJ2-1
length: 16
CDR3: CARSARGLAGYNEQFF

V: TRBV29-1
J: TRBJ2-7
length: 13
CDR3: CSVRTGAPMEQYF

V: TRBV7-6
J: TRBJ2-7
length: 13
CDR3: CASSSEDSYEQYF

V: TRBV20-1
J: TRBJ2-7
length: 13
CDR3: CSLRQGSWNEQYF

V: TRBV11-2
J: TRBJ2-3
length: 15
CDR3: CASSLEGNPSDTQYF